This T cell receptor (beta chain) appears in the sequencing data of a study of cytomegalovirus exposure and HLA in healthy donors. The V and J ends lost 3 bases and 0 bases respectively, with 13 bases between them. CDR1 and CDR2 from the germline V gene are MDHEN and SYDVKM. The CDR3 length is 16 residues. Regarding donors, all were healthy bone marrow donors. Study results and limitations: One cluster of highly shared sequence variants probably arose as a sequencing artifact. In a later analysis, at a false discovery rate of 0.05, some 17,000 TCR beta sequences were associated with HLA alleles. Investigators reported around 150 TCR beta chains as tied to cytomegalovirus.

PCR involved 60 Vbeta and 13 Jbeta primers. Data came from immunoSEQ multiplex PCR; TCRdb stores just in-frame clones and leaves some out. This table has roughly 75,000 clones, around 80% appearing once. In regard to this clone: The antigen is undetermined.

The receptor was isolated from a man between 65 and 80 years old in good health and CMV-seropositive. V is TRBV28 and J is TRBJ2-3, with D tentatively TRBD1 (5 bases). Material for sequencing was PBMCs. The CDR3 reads CASSLGLGTSTDTQYF. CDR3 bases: TGTGCCAGCAGTTTGGGGCTTGGCACAAGCACAGATACGCAGTATTTT.